This entry features one T cell receptor (beta chain) sequence. The sample belongs to a study of T cell responses to AZD1222 COVID-19 vaccine. Sequenced by immunoSEQ multiplex PCR; TCRdb stores in-frame clones only, minus some. The sample records some 150,000 clones, 70% to 90% being singletons. The starting material was peripheral blood, obtained 28 days after the second AZD1222 dose. The clonotype originates from an adult who received the AZD1222 COVID-19 vaccine.

CDR3 protein: CASSLSRNTEAFF. The CDR3 nucleotides are TGTGCCAGCAGTCTTAGTAGGAACACTGAAGCTTTCTTT. This sequence joins TRBV27 and TRBJ1-1; no clear D. CDR1 is MNHEY and CDR2 is SMNVEV in the germline V gene (reference sequence). CDR3 size: 13 residues. V lost 5 bases to trimming and J lost 1 base, with 8 bases between them.